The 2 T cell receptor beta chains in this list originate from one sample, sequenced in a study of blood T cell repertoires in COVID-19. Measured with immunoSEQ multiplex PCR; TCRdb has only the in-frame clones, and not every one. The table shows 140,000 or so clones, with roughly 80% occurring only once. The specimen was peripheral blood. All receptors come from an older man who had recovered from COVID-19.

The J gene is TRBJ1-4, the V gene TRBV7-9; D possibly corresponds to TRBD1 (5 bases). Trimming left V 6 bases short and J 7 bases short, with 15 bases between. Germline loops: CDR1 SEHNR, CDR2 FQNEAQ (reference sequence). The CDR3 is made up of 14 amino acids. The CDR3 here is CASRKGMGGEKLFF. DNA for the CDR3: TGTGCCAGCAGGAAAGGGATGGGGGGTGAAAAACTGTTTTTT. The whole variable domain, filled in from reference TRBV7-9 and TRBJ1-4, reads DTGVSQNPRHKITKRGQNVTFRCDPISEHNRLYWYRQTLGQGPEFLTYFQNEAQLEKSRLLSDRFSAERPKGSFSTLEIQRTEQGDSAMYLCASRKGMGGEKLFFGSGTQLSVL.

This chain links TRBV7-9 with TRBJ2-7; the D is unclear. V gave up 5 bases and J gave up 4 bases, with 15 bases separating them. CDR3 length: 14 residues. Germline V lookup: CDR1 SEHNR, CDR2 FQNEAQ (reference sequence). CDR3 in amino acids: CASSPTSGFYEQYF. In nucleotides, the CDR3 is TGTGCCAGCAGCCCCACATCCGGGTTTTACGAGCAGTACTTC.